These T cell receptor beta chains were read from a single sample in a study of OX40 agonist ivuxolimab in advanced cancers. Sequenced by immunoSEQ multiplex PCR; TCRdb stores in-frame clones only, minus some. Of around 63,000 clones in the sample, 85% to 90% were seen once. This material consisted of CD4+ or CD8+ T cells sorted from blood, taken in a trial of the OX40 agonist ivuxolimab. All receptors derive from an adult with an advanced solid tumor such as melanoma, head and neck, liver or kidney cancer. Each CDR3 is given with its conserved first and last residue. The D gene is left open where the match is weak. Clone size is not always given. Where it is, it says once, few, many or a class for expanded clones.

CDR3aa: CAVRQGSTEAFF
CDR3nt: TGTGCCGTCAGACAGGGTTCGACTGAAGCTTTCTTT
v_gene: TRBV6-5
j_gene: TRBJ1-1
d_gene: TRBD1
abundance: .
len: 12

CDR3aa: CASSLRGTGNTIYF
CDR3nt: TGTGCCAGCAGCTTGAGGGGGACTGGAAACACCATATATTTT
v_gene: TRBV5-4
j_gene: TRBJ1-3
d_gene: .
abundance: .
len: 14

CDR3aa: CASSDQGVGELFF
CDR3nt: TGTGCCAGCAGCGACCAGGGCGTCGGGGAGCTGTTTTTT
v_gene: TRBV9
j_gene: TRBJ2-2
d_gene: .
abundance: .
len: 13

CDR3aa: CASGEPGGGSSYNEQFF
CDR3nt: TGTGCTAGTGGCGAACCGGGGGGCGGAAGCTCCTACAATGAGCAGTTCTTC
v_gene: TRBV12-5
j_gene: TRBJ2-1
d_gene: .
abundance: .
len: 17

CDR3aa: CASSELIGDPYEQYF
CDR3nt: TGTGCCAGCAGTGAATTGATAGGGGACCCCTACGAGCAGTACTTC
v_gene: TRBV25-1
j_gene: TRBJ2-7
d_gene: .
abundance: .
len: 15

CDR3aa: CASSKGSGATGELFF
CDR3nt: TGTGCCAGCAGCAAAGGGTCCGGGGCCACCGGGGAGCTGTTTTTT
v_gene: TRBV21-1
j_gene: TRBJ2-2
d_gene: .
abundance: .
len: 15

CDR3aa: CASSTGQGLETQYF
CDR3nt: TGCGCCAGCAGCACGGGACAGGGCTTGGAGACCCAGTACTTC
v_gene: TRBV5-1
j_gene: TRBJ2-5
d_gene: TRBD1
abundance: .
len: 14

CDR3aa: CASSPDGPYGYTF
CDR3nt: TGTGCCAGCAGTCCCGATGGACCCTATGGCTACACCTTC
v_gene: TRBV6-6
j_gene: TRBJ1-2
d_gene: .
abundance: .
len: 13

CDR3aa: CASSLRTSGENEQFF
CDR3nt: TGCGCCAGCAGCTTGCGGACTAGCGGGGAGAATGAGCAGTTCTTC
v_gene: TRBV5-1
j_gene: TRBJ2-1
d_gene: TRBD2
abundance: .
len: 15

CDR3aa: CASSIHSTSGITYEQYF
CDR3nt: TGTGCCAGCAGCATACACTCGACTAGCGGGATTACCTACGAGCAGTACTTC
v_gene: TRBV2
j_gene: TRBJ2-7
d_gene: TRBD2
abundance: .
len: 17

CDR3aa: CASSSKSGGAIDTQYF
CDR3nt: TGTGCCAGTAGTAGCAAAAGCGGGGGGGCGATAGATACGCAGTATTTT
v_gene: TRBV19
j_gene: TRBJ2-3
d_gene: TRBD2
abundance: .
len: 16

CDR3aa: CASRDRVNTGELFF
CDR3nt: TGCGCCAGCCGCGACAGGGTGAACACCGGGGAGCTGTTTTTT
v_gene: TRBV5-1
j_gene: TRBJ2-2
d_gene: TRBD1
abundance: .
len: 14

CDR3aa: CASSIEWVRTRFFSPIKETQYF
CDR3nt: TGTGCCAGTAGTATAGAGTGGGTCCGGACTAGATTCTTTTCCCCGATTAAAGAGACCCAGTACTTC
v_gene: TRBV19
j_gene: TRBJ2-5
d_gene: TRBD2
abundance: .
len: 22

CDR3aa: CASTPPGTPYEQYF
CDR3nt: TGTGCCAGCACCCCCCCGGGGACCCCCTACGAGCAGTACTTC
v_gene: TRBV28
j_gene: TRBJ2-7
d_gene: .
abundance: .
len: 14

CDR3aa: CASSLFGRGQGYTF
CDR3nt: TGTGCCAGCAGTTTATTTGGCAGGGGGCAAGGCTACACCTTC
v_gene: TRBV27
j_gene: TRBJ1-2
d_gene: TRBD1
abundance: once
len: 14

CDR3aa: CASSLAGGVTEAFF
CDR3nt: TGTGCCAGCAGCCTCGCGGGGGGAGTAACTGAAGCTTTCTTT
v_gene: TRBV11-2
j_gene: TRBJ1-1
d_gene: .
abundance: .
len: 14

CDR3aa: CASSLNTGNTIYF
CDR3nt: TGTGCCAGCAGCTTAAATACAGGAAACACCATATATTTT
v_gene: TRBV7-9
j_gene: TRBJ1-3
d_gene: .
abundance: .
len: 13

CDR3aa: CASSYTEAFF
CDR3nt: TGTGCCAGCAGTTACACTGAAGCTTTCTTT
v_gene: TRBV6-6
j_gene: TRBJ1-1
d_gene: .
abundance: .
len: 10

CDR3aa: CASSLLAGTSYNEQFF
CDR3nt: TGTGCCAGCAGTTTATTAGCGGGTACCTCCTACAATGAGCAGTTCTTC
v_gene: TRBV28
j_gene: TRBJ2-1
d_gene: TRBD2
abundance: .
len: 16

CDR3aa: CASSLDTGTDTQYF
CDR3nt: TGCGCCAGCAGCTTGGACACAGGGACAGATACGCAGTATTTT
v_gene: TRBV5-1
j_gene: TRBJ2-3
d_gene: .
abundance: .
len: 14

CDR3aa: CSAREGREQYF
CDR3nt: TGCAGTGCTAGAGAAGGGCGCGAGCAGTACTTC
v_gene: TRBV20-1
j_gene: TRBJ2-7
d_gene: .
abundance: .
len: 11

CDR3aa: CASSSLETQYF
CDR3nt: TGTGCCAGCAGTTCTTTGGAGACCCAGTACTTC
v_gene: TRBV6-6
j_gene: TRBJ2-5
d_gene: .
abundance: .
len: 11

CDR3aa: CASSKKGIDEQFF
CDR3nt: TGCGCCAGCAGCAAGAAGGGTATCGATGAGCAGTTCTTC
v_gene: TRBV5-1
j_gene: TRBJ2-1
d_gene: .
abundance: .
len: 13

CDR3aa: CATSLGGRDGELFF
CDR3nt: TGTGCCACCAGCCTCGGGGGCAGGGACGGGGAGCTGTTTTTT
v_gene: TRBV15
j_gene: TRBJ2-2
d_gene: .
abundance: once
len: 14

CDR3aa: CASSARLASYNEQFF
CDR3nt: TGTGCCAGCAGCGCACGACTAGCTTCCTACAATGAGCAGTTCTTC
v_gene: TRBV9
j_gene: TRBJ2-1
d_gene: TRBD2
abundance: .
len: 15

CDR3aa: CASSPRGLAGGRETQYF
CDR3nt: TGTGCCAGCAGCCCCCGAGGACTAGCGGGAGGGCGGGAGACCCAGTACTTC
v_gene: TRBV11-3
j_gene: TRBJ2-5
d_gene: TRBD2
abundance: .
len: 17

CDR3aa: CASSRDLSTDTQYF
CDR3nt: TGTGCCAGCAGCCGGGACTTATCCACAGATACGCAGTATTTT
v_gene: TRBV6-5
j_gene: TRBJ2-3
d_gene: .
abundance: once
len: 14

CDR3aa: CASSAWQVGPQHF
CDR3nt: TGTGCCAGCAGTGCGTGGCAGGTGGGGCCCCAGCATTTT
v_gene: TRBV6-7
j_gene: TRBJ1-5
d_gene: .
abundance: once
len: 13

CDR3aa: CASSAGYTGELFF
CDR3nt: TGTGCCAGCAGCGCAGGGTACACCGGGGAGCTGTTTTTT
v_gene: TRBV9
j_gene: TRBJ2-2
d_gene: .
abundance: .
len: 13

CDR3aa: CASSLLGWGTDTQYF
CDR3nt: TGTGCCAGCAGCTTACTGGGCTGGGGCACAGATACGCAGTATTTT
v_gene: TRBV7-2
j_gene: TRBJ2-3
d_gene: .
abundance: .
len: 15

CDR3aa: CASREGLAGGPGEQFF
CDR3nt: TGTGCCAGCAGGGAAGGACTAGCGGGAGGGCCGGGTGAGCAGTTCTTC
v_gene: TRBV6-1
j_gene: TRBJ2-1
d_gene: TRBD2
abundance: .
len: 16

CDR3aa: CASSPLATGGYEQYF
CDR3nt: TGTGCCAGCTCACCATTGGCGACAGGGGGCTACGAGCAGTACTTC
v_gene: TRBV18
j_gene: TRBJ2-7
d_gene: TRBD1
abundance: .
len: 15

CDR3aa: CASSPAGQPYEQYF
CDR3nt: TGTGCCAGCTCACCCGCGGGACAACCCTACGAGCAGTACTTC
v_gene: TRBV18
j_gene: TRBJ2-7
d_gene: .
abundance: .
len: 14

CDR3aa: CASSVGQGGQPQHF
CDR3nt: TGTGCCAGCAGTGTTGGTCAGGGTGGGCAGCCCCAGCATTTT
v_gene: TRBV2
j_gene: TRBJ1-5
d_gene: .
abundance: .
len: 14

CDR3aa: CASSKEKWETQYF
CDR3nt: TGTGCCAGCAGCAAAGAGAAGTGGGAGACCCAGTACTTC
v_gene: TRBV21-1
j_gene: TRBJ2-5
d_gene: .
abundance: .
len: 13

CDR3aa: CASSLKGDRDGYTF
CDR3nt: TGTGCCAGCAGCTTAAAGGGAGATAGGGACGGCTACACCTTC
v_gene: TRBV13
j_gene: TRBJ1-2
d_gene: .
abundance: .
len: 14

CDR3aa: CASSQPGQGSNEQYF
CDR3nt: TGTGCCAGCTCACAACCGGGACAGGGAAGTAACGAGCAGTACTTC
v_gene: TRBV18
j_gene: TRBJ2-7
d_gene: TRBD1
abundance: .
len: 15

CDR3aa: CASSVEPGGGNIQYF
CDR3nt: TGTGCCAGCAGCGTAGAACCAGGGGGTGGTAACATTCAGTACTTC
v_gene: TRBV9
j_gene: TRBJ2-4
d_gene: TRBD1
abundance: .
len: 15

CDR3aa: CASRAQGAIYGYTF
CDR3nt: TGTGCCAGCCGCGCACAGGGGGCTATCTATGGCTACACCTTC
v_gene: TRBV28
j_gene: TRBJ1-2
d_gene: TRBD1
abundance: .
len: 14

CDR3aa: CASSFLGASTDTQYF
CDR3nt: TGTGCCAGTAGCTTTCTCGGTGCAAGCACAGATACGCAGTATTTT
v_gene: TRBV11-2
j_gene: TRBJ2-3
d_gene: .
abundance: .
len: 15

CDR3aa: CASSSLGQGGYSPLHF
CDR3nt: TGCGCCAGCAGCTCCCTCGGACAGGGCGGTTATTCACCCCTCCACTTT
v_gene: TRBV5-1
j_gene: TRBJ1-6
d_gene: TRBD1
abundance: .
len: 16

CDR3aa: CAGQSGDQPQHF
CDR3nt: TGTGCCGGTCAGAGTGGGGATCAGCCCCAGCATTTT
v_gene: TRBV6-6
j_gene: TRBJ1-5
d_gene: .
abundance: .
len: 12

CDR3aa: CSPHFEAFF
CDR3nt: TGTTCCCCCCATTTTGAAGCTTTCTTT
v_gene: TRBV25-1
j_gene: TRBJ1-1
d_gene: .
abundance: .
len: 9

CDR3aa: CASSFLAGGNEQFF
CDR3nt: TGCGCCAGCAGCTTTCTAGCGGGAGGTAATGAGCAGTTCTTC
v_gene: TRBV5-1
j_gene: TRBJ2-1
d_gene: TRBD2
abundance: .
len: 14

CDR3aa: CASSQESLDSPLHF
CDR3nt: TGCGCCAGCAGCCAAGAGAGTCTGGATTCACCCCTCCACTTT
v_gene: TRBV4-1
j_gene: TRBJ1-6
d_gene: .
abundance: .
len: 14

CDR3aa: CASSQEASGSYNEQFF
CDR3nt: TGTGCCAGCAGCCAAGAGGCTAGCGGGAGCTACAATGAGCAGTTCTTC
v_gene: TRBV4-2
j_gene: TRBJ2-1
d_gene: TRBD2
abundance: once
len: 16

CDR3aa: CASTPTSGRRNEQFF
CDR3nt: TGTGCCAGCACCCCGACTAGCGGGAGAAGGAATGAGCAGTTCTTC
v_gene: TRBV5-6
j_gene: TRBJ2-1
d_gene: TRBD2
abundance: .
len: 15

CDR3aa: CSARDSYEQYF
CDR3nt: TGCAGTGCCAGGGACTCCTACGAGCAGTACTTC
v_gene: TRBV20-1
j_gene: TRBJ2-7
d_gene: .
abundance: .
len: 11

CDR3aa: CTSSQDSGFSRETQYF
CDR3nt: TGCACCAGCAGCCAAGATTCGGGGTTTAGCCGGGAGACCCAGTACTTC
v_gene: TRBV1
j_gene: TRBJ2-5
d_gene: .
abundance: .
len: 16

CDR3aa: CASSQGTTNNYGYTF
CDR3nt: TGCGCCAGCAGCCAAGGGACAACGAACAACTATGGCTACACCTTC
v_gene: TRBV4-1
j_gene: TRBJ1-2
d_gene: .
abundance: .
len: 15

CDR3aa: CASSWTGRGEEKLFF
CDR3nt: TGTGCCAGCAGCTGGACGGGCAGGGGGGAGGAAAAACTGTTTTTT
v_gene: TRBV5-4
j_gene: TRBJ1-4
d_gene: TRBD1
abundance: .
len: 15

CDR3aa: CASSLRQGEGKLFF
CDR3nt: TGTGCCAGCAGTTTAAGGCAGGGGGAGGGGAAACTGTTTTTT
v_gene: TRBV28
j_gene: TRBJ1-4
d_gene: TRBD1
abundance: .
len: 14

CDR3aa: CASSVVTTSGNYNEQFF
CDR3nt: TGTGCCAGCAGCGTAGTGACCACTAGCGGTAATTACAATGAGCAGTTCTTC
v_gene: TRBV9
j_gene: TRBJ2-1
d_gene: TRBD2
abundance: .
len: 17

CDR3aa: CASSASSYEQYF
CDR3nt: TGCGCCAGCTCCGCGAGCTCCTACGAGCAGTACTTC
v_gene: TRBV10-2
j_gene: TRBJ2-7
d_gene: .
abundance: few
len: 12